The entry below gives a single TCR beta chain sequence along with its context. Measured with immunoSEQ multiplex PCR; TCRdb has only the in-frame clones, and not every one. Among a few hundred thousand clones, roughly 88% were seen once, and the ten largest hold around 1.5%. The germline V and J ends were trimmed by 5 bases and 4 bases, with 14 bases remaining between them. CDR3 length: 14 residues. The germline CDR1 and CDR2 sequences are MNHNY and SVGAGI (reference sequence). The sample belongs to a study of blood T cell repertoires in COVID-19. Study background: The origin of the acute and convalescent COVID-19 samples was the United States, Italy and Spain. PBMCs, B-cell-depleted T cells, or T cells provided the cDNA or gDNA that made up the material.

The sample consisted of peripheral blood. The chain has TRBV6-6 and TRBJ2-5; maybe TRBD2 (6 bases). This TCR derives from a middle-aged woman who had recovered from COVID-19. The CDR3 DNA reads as TGTGCCAGCAGTATGGGACTGCGCGGAGAGACCCAGTACTTC. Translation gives CASSMGLRGETQYF.